Presented here are 5 T cell receptor beta chains from one specimen sequenced in a study of blood T cell repertoires in COVID-19. Sequencing used immunoSEQ multiplex PCR; TCRdb keeps in-frame clones, though not all of them. The sample comprises about 70,000 clones, roughly 84% of which are singletons, and over 25% rests with the top ten. Sequencing was performed on peripheral blood. These receptors were obtained from a woman older than 75 with active or convalescent COVID-19.

This chain uses TRBV6-2 or TRBV6-3 with TRBJ1-5; tentatively, D is TRBD1 (6 bases). The CDR3 has 14 amino acids. The germline gives CDR1 MNHEY, CDR2 SVGEGT. Trimming pared 5 bases from V and 5 bases from J, leaving 13 bases between. The DNA of the CDR3 is TGTGCCAGCAGTCCCGGGACAACCCATCAGCCCCAGCATTTT. It is translated as CASSPGTTHQPQHF.

The chain is built from TRBV27 and TRBJ2-7; D remains ambiguous. The length of the CDR3 is 13 residues. Germline-derived CDR1 and CDR2 are MNHEY and SMNVEV (reference sequence). V lost 2 bases to trimming and J lost 3 bases, with 8 bases between them. The CDR3 DNA reads TGTGCCAGCAGTTTAATCCCCTTCTACGAGCAGTACTTC. This sequence encodes CASSLIPFYEQYF.

This clone was detected once. The V and J genes are TRBV19 and TRBJ1-6; D gene ambiguous. The germline V gene encodes CDR1 LNHDA and CDR2 SQIVND (reference sequence). The CDR3 loop spans 12 amino acids. The V and J ends lost 6 bases and 5 bases respectively, with 5 bases between them. The CDR3 region has the DNA TGTGCCAGTAGCGAGAATAATTCACCCCTCCACTTT. Translating it yields CASSENNSPLHF.

Here the CDR3 reads CASSTTSSGANVLTF. CDR3 nucleotide sequence: TGTGCCAGTAGTACCACGAGCTCTGGGGCCAACGTCCTGACTTTC. The chain uses TRBV19 and TRBJ2-6, with D unclear. Per the germline V gene, CDR1 is LNHDA and CDR2 is SQIVND (reference sequence). This CDR3 contains 15 residues. The V gene lost 4 bases and the J gene lost 0 bases, with 7 bases spanning the gap.

The J gene is TRBJ1-3, the V gene TRBV4-2; D is unresolved. The CDR3 sequence is 15 residues long. V lost 1 base, J lost 0 bases, and 7 bases lay in between. Germline CDR1 reads LGHNA; CDR2 reads YNFKEQ. CDR3 in amino acids: CASSQGTSSGNTIYF. CDR3 in DNA: TGTGCCAGCAGCCAAGGGACTAGCTCTGGAAACACCATATATTTT.